These 7 T cell receptor beta chains were sequenced from one sample in a study of blood T cell repertoires in COVID-19. Libraries were prepared by immunoSEQ multiplex PCR; TCRdb keeps only in-frame clonotypes and omits some of them. The sample holds about 250,000 clones, approximately 81% seen once. Input material: PBMCs or T cells enriched from blood (not recorded which). These receptors all stem from a woman aged 45-59 years who had been exposed to COVID-19.

In regard to this clone: Other DNA sequences in the sample encode the same CDR3. This chain joins TRBV6-2 or TRBV6-3 and TRBJ1-6, with 8 nucleotides matching TRBD1. Trimming at V came to 2 bases and at J to 3 bases, leaving 3 bases not matched to a gene. The CDR3 consists of 16 residues. CDR1 and CDR2 from the germline V gene are MNHEY and SVGEGT. The CDR3 protein is CASSYQGARYNSPLHF. The CDR3 bases are TGTGCCAGCAGTTACCAGGGGGCCCGCTATAATTCACCCCTCCACTTT.

The gene calls are TRBV18 and TRBJ2-1, with TRBD1 matching 9 bases. From germline, CDR1 is KGHSH and CDR2 LQKENI. V shed 8 bases, J shed 4 bases, and the junction held 6 bases outside the gene matches. This CDR3 comprises 14 residues. The CDR3 nucleotides are TGTGCCAGCGCAGGACAGGGGCGTTACAATGAGCAGTTCTTC. This codes for CASAGQGRYNEQFF.

The chain combines TRBV29-1 with TRBJ1-4, with 7 bases that match TRBD1. This CDR3 has 13 residues. V trimming: 5 bases; J trimming: 7 bases; junction bases outside the gene matches: 7. Germline V gene data show CDR1 as SQVTM and CDR2 as ANQGSEA. For the CDR3, the DNA is TGCAGCGTTTCCGACAGGGTGGGTGAAAAACTGTTTTTT. Its translation is CSVSDRVGEKLFF.

The chain has TRBV11-2 and TRBJ1-2; 7 nucleotides agree with TRBD1. Germline trimming cut 1 base from V and 4 bases from J; bases unmatched to any gene: 3. The germline V gene has CDR1 SGHAT and CDR2 FQNNGV. This CDR3 spans 14 amino acids. CDR3 DNA: TGTGCCAGCAGCTTAGCGGGGACAGTCTATGGCTACACCTTC. Encoded protein: CASSLAGTVYGYTF.

J is TRBJ1-4 and V is TRBV11-2, with D uncertain. Trimming cost V 5 bases and J 13 bases, with 20 bases left between them. Germline V gene data show CDR1 as SGHAT and CDR2 as FQNNGV. The CDR3 sequence is 14 residues long. CDR3 amino acids: CASSAGAIVAGLFF. Here the CDR3 DNA reads TGTGCCAGCAGCGCAGGAGCGATCGTTGCGGGACTGTTTTTT.

This sequence joins TRBV27 and TRBJ2-1; a possible D gene is TRBD1 (6 bases). CDR3 length equals 15 residues. V was trimmed by 5 bases and J by 4 bases, leaving 15 bases between them. Germline V gene data show CDR1 as MNHEY and CDR2 as SMNVEV (reference sequence). The DNA for the CDR3 is TGTGCCAGCAGTCCTAACGTCGGACAGTACAATGAGCAGTTCTTC. This codes for CASSPNVGQYNEQFF.

V and J are TRBV7-8 and TRBJ1-6, with 7 bases that match TRBD1. CDR1 and CDR2 from the germline V gene are SGHVS and FQNEAQ. The CDR3 is 15 amino acids. The V and J ends lost 6 bases and 6 bases, in that order; junction bases with no gene match: 8. This CDR3 reads CASRPDRALNSPLHF. In DNA form, the CDR3 reads TGTGCCAGCAGGCCCGACAGGGCCCTTAATTCACCCCTCCACTTT.